Each of the 4 T cell receptor beta chains below was sequenced from the same sample in a study of memory CD4+ T cells and cytomegalovirus serostatus. Single viable CD3+CD4+CD8-CD45RO+ cells were sorted as the memory CD4+ T cells. Measured with immunoSEQ multiplex PCR; TCRdb has only the in-frame clones, and not every one. The sample yields around 50,000 clones, about 78% seen once. The source material was memory CD4+ T cells from blood. The receptors shown here come from an adult in good health and CMV-seronegative.

This clone was seen a handful of times. The DNA for the CDR3 is TGTGCCAGCAGCGTAGGTCTAGGGGACAGCGACACTGAAGCTTTCTTT. Encoded protein: CASSVGLGDSDTEAFF. J is TRBJ1-1 and V is TRBV9, with 7 positions matching TRBD1. The ends lost 0 bases at V and 3 bases at J; junction bases unmatched: 8. Per germline, CDR1 SGDLS and CDR2 YYNGEE. This CDR3 comprises 16 residues.

This clone was observed a single time. The chain combines TRBV4-1 with TRBJ2-7; D possibly corresponds to TRBD2 (5 bases). Germline V CDR1 and CDR2: MGHRA, YSYEKL. There are 15 residues in the CDR3. Trimming pared 1 base from V and 2 bases from J, leaving 12 bases between. Here the CDR3 reads CASSQVLRETYEQYF. The CDR3, as DNA: TGCGCCAGCAGCCAAGTTCTTAGGGAGACCTACGAGCAGTACTTC.

V gene TRBV27 combines with J gene TRBJ2-1; tentative D call: TRBD2 (6 bases). The CDR3 is 18 residues long. With 5 bases removed from V and 0 bases from J, the gap between germline ends came to 20 bases. CDR1 MNHEY and CDR2 SMNVEV come from the germline V gene (reference sequence). CDR3 sequence (DNA): TGTGCCAGCAGTGGGCGCGGGGAGCGGGCCTACTCCTACAATGAGCAGTTCTTC. Translating gives CASSGRGERAYSYNEQFF.

This chain joins TRBV6-1 and TRBJ1-2; 10 bases are shared with TRBD1. V lost 6 bases, J lost 4 bases, and 8 bases stayed unmatched. The CDR3 has 15 amino acids. Looked up from germline, CDR1 is MNHNS and CDR2 is SASEGT. The CDR3, as DNA: TGTGCCAGCAGGAACCCGGACAGGGGGATCTATGGCTACACCTTC. It specifies CASRNPDRGIYGYTF.